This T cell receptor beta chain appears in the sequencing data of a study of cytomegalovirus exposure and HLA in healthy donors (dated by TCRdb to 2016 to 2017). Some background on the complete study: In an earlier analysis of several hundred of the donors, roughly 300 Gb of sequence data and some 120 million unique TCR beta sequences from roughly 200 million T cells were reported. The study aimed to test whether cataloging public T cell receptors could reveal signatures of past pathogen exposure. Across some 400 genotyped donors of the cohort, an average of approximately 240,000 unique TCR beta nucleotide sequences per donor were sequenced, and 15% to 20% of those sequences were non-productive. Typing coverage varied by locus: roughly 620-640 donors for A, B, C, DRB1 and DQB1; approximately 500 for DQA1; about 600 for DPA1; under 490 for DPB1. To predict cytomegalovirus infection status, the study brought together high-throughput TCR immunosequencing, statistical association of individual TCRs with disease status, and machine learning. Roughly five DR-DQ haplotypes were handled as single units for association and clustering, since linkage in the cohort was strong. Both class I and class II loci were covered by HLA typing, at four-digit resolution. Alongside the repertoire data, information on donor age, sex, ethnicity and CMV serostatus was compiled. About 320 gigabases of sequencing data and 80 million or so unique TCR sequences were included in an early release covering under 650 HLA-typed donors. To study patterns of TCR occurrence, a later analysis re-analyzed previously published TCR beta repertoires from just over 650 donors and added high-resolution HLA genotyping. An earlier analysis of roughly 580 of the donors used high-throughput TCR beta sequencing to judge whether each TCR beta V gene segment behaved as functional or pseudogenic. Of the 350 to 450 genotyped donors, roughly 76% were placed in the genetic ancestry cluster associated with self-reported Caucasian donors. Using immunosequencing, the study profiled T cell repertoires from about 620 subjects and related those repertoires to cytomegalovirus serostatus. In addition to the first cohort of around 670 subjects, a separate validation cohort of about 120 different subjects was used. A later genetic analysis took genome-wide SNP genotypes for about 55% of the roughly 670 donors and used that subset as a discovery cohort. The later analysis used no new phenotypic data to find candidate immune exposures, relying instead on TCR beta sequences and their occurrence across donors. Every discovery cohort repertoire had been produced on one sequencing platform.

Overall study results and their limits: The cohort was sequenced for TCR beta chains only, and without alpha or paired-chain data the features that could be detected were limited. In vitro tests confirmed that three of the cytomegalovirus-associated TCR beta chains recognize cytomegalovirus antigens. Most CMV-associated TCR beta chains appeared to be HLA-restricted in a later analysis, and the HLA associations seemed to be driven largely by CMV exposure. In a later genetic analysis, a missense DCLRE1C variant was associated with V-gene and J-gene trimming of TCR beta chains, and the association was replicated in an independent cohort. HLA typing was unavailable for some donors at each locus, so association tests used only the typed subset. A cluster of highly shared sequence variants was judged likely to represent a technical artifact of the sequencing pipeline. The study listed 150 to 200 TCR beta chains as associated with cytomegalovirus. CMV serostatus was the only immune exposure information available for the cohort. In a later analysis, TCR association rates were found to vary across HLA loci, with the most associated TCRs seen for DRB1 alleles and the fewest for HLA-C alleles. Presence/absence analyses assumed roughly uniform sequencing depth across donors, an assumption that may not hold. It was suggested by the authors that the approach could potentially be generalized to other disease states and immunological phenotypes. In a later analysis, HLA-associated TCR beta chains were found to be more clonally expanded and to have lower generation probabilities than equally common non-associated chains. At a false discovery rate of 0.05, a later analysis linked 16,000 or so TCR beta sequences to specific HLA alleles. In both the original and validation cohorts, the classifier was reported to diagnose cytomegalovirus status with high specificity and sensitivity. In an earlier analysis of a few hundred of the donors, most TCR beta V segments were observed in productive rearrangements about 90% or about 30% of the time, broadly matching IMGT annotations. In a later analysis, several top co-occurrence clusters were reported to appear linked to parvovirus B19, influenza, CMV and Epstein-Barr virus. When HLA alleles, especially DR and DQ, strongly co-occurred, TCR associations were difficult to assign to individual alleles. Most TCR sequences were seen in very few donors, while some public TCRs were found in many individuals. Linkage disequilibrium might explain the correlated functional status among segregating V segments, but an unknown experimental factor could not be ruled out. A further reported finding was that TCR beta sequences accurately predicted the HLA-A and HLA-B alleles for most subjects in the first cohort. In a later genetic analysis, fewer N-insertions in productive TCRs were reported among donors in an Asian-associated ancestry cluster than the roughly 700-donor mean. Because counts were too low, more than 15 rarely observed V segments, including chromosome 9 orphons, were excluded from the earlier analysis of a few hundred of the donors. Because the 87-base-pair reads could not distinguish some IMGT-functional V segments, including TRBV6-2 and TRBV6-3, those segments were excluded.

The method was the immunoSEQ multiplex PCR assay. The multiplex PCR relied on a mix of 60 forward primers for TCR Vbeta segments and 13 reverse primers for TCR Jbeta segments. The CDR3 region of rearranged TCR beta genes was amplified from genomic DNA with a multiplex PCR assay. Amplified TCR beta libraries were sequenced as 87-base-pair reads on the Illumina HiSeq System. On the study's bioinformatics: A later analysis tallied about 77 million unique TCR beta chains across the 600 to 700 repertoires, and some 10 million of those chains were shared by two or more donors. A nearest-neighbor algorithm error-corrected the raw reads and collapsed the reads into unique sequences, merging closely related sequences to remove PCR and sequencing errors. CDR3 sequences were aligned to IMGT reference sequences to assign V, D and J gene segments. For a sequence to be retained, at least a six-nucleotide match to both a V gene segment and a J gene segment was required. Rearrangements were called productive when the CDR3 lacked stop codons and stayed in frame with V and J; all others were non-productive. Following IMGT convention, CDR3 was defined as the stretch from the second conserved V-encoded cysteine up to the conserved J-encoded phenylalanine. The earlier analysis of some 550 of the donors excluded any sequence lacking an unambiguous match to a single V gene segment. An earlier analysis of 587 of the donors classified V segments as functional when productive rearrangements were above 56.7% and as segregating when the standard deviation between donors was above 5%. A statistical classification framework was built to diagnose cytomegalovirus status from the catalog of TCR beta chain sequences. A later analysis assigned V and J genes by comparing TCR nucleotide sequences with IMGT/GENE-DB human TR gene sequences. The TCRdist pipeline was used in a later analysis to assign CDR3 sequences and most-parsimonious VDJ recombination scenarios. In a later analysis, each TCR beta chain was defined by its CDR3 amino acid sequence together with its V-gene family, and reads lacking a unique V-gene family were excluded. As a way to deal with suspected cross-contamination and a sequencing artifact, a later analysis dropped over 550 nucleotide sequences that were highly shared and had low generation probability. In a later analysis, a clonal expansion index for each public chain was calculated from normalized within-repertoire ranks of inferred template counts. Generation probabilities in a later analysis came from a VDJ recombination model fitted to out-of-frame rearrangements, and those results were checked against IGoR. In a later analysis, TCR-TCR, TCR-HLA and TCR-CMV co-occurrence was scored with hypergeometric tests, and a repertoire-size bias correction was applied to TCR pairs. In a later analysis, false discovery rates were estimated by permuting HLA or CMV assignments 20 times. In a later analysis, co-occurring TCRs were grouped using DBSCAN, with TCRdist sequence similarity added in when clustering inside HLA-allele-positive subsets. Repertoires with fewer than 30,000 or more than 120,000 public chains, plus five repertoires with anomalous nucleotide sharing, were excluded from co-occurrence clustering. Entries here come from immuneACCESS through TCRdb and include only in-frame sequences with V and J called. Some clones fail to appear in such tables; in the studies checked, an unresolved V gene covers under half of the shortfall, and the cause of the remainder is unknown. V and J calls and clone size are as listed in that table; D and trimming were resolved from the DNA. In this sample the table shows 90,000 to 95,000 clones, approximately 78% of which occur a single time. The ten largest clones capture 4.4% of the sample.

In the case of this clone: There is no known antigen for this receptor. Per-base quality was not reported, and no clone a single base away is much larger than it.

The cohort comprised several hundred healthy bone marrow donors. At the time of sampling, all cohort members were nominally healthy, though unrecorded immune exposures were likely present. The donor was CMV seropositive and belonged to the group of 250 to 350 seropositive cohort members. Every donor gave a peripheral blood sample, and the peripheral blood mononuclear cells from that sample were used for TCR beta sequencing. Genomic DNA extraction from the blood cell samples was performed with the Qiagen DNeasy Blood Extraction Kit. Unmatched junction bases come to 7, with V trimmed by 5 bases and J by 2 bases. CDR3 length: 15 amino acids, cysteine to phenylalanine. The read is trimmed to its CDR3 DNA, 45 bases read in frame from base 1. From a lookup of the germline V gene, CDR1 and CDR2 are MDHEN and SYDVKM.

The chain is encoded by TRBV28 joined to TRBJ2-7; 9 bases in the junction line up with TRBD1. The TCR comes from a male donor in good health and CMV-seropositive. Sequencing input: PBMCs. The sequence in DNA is TGTGCCAGCAGTAATGGACAGGGGCGACCCTACGAGCAGTACTTC. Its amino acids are CASSNGQGRPYEQYF.